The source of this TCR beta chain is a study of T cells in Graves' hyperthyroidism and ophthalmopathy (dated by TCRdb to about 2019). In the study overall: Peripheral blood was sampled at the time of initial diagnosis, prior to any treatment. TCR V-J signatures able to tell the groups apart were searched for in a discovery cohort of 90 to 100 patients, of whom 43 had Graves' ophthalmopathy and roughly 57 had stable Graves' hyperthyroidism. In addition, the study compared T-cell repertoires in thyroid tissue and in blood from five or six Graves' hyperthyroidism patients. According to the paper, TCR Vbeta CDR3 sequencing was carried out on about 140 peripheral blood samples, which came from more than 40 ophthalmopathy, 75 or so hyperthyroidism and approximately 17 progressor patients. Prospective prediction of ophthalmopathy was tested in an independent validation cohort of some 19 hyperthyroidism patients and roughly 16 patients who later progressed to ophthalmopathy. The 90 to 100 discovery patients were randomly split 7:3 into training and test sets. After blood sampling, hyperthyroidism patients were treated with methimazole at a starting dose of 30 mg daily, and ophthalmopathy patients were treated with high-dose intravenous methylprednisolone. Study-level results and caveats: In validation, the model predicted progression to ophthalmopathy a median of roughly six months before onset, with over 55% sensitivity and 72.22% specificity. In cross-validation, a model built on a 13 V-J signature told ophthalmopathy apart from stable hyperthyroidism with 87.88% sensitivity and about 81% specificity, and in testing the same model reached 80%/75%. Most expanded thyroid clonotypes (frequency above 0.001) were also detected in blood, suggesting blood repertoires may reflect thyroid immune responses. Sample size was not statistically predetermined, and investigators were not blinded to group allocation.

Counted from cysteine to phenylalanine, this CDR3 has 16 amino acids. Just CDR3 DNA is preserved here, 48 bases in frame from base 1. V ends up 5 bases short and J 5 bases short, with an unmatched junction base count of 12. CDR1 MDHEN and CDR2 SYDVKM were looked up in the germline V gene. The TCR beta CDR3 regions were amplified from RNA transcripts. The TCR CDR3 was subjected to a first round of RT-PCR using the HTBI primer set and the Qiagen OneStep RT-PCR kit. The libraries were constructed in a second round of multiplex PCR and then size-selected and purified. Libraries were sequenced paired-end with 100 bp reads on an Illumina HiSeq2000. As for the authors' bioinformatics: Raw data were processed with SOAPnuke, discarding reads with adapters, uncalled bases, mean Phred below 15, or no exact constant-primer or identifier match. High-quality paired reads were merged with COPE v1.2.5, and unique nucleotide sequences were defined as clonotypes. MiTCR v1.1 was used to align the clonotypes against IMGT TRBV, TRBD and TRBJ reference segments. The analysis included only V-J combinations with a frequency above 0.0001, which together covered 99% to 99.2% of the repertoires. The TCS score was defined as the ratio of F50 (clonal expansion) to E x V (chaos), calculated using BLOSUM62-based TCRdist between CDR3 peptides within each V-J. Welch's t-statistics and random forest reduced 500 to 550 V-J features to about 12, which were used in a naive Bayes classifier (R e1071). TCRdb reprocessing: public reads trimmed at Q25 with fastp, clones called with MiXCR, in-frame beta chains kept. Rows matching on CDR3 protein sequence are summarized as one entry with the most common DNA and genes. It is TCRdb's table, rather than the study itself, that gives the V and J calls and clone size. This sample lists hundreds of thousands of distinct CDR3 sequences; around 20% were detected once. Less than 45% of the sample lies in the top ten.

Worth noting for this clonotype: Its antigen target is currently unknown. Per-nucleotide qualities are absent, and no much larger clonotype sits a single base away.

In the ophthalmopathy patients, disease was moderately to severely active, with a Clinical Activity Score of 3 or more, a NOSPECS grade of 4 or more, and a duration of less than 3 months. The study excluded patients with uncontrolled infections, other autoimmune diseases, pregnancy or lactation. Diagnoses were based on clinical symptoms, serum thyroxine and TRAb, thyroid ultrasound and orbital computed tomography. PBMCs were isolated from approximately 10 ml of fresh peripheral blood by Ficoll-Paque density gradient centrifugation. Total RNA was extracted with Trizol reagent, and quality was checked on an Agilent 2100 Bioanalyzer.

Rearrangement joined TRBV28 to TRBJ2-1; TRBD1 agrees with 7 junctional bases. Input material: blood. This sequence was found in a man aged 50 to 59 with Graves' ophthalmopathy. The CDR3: CASSPPDGQGDNEQFF. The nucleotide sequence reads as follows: TGTGCCAGCAGTCCCCCTGACGGCCAGGGGGACAATGAGCAGTTCTTC.